Here is one T cell receptor (beta chain) with its context. The record originates from a study of blood T cell repertoires in COVID-19. Across the study: Samples came from the United States, Italy and Spain, spanning acute and convalescent COVID-19. The cDNA or gDNA used as material had been derived from T cells, B-cell-depleted T cells, or PBMCs.

As processed by the authors: Scientists estimated how many nucleated cells there were by amplifying reference gene primers. TCRdb's table, derived via immunoSEQ multiplex PCR, lists solely in-frame clones and lacks some. V, J and clone size are those of that table, while D and trimming were read from the DNA. The sample lists about 330,000 clones, about 88% occurring once. This CDR3 region has 14 residues. The trim removed 5 bases at V and 4 bases at J, leaving 4 bases unmatched. Germline CDR1 and CDR2: MNHEY and SVGEGT. The TCR was taken from a woman aged 30 to 39 who had recovered from COVID-19. Material for sequencing was PBMCs or T cells enriched from blood (not recorded which). V is TRBV6-2 or TRBV6-3 and J is TRBJ2-4, with 8 bases that match TRBD1. CDR3 nucleotide sequence: TGTGCCAGCAGTAGACGGACAGGGAAAAACATTCAGTACTTC. It is translated as CASSRRTGKNIQYF.